This T cell receptor (beta chain) was documented in a study of T cells after yellow fever vaccination. Study-wide results and caveats: Secondary responses were weaker yet peaked faster, day 5 versus 15. Boosting was followed by the reappearance of most primary-vaccination clones (approximately 95% CD4, 85% to 90% CD8).

In its sample, this clonotype was seen many times. The target antigen is unknown. Germline assignment: CDR1 SGDLS and CDR2 YYNGEE. The CDR3 is made up of 13 amino acids. V was pared by 3 bases and J by 7 bases, with 2 bases of the junction left unmatched. Generation of TCR cDNA used 5'RACE template switching (which added a universal primer site and UMIs). TCRdb called the 5' RACE reads again in MiXCR, with one record for every CDR3 protein. The sample yields some 350,000 distinct CDR3 sequences, 3% to 4.5% seen once. This TCR derives from a man younger than 30 who received the YFV17D yellow fever vaccine. The V gene is TRBV9, the J gene TRBJ2-1, with 9 bases matching TRBD1. This sample comprised PBMCs, obtained 5 days after the yellow fever booster vaccination. The CDR3, as DNA: TGTGCCAGCAGCGAGGGGACAGGGAATGAGCAGTTCTTC. Translation gives CASSEGTGNEQFF.